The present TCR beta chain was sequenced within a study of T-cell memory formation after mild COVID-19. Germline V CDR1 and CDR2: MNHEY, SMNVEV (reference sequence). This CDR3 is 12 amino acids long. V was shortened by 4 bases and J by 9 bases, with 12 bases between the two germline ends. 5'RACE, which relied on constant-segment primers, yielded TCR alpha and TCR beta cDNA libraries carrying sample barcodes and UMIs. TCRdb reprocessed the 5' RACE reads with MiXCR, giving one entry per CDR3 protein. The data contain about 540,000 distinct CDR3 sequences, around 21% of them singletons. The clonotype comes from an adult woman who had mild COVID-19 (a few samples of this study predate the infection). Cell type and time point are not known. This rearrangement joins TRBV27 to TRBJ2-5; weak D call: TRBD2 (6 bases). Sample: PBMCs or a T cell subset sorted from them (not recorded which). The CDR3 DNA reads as TGTGCCAGCAGTTGGAGGGGAGGAGCCCAGTACTTC. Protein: CASSWRGGAQYF.